The entry that follows covers one T cell receptor beta chain sequence. Its antigen is unknown. Per-base qualities were not stored, and no clone one base away is much larger. RNA was extracted using the RNeasy kit, and about 0.5 to 1 ug of the RNA was reverse transcribed with random hexamers. The immunoSEQ multiplex PCR assay, covering 54 Vbeta and 13 Jbeta segments, was used to amplify TCR beta CDR3 regions. PCR amplification bias was corrected using a synthetic template baseline for primer optimization and computational correction. On the authors' methods: Only productive sequences were kept, with reads annotated to V, D and J genes according to IMGT and analyzed in immunoSEQ Analyzer. To calculate clonality, Shannon entropy was normalized by log2 of the number of productive unique sequences and then subtracted from one. Public and private clones were assessed among the 100 most prevalent clones of each patient and control. A clone was defined as Susac-specific if it was absent from the healthy and MS cohorts, from more than 850 published viral clones and from other ImmuneACCESS disease sequences. TCRdb itself trimmed the public reads at Q25 with fastp, ran MiXCR and retained productive beta chains. One record per CDR3 amino acid sequence lists the most common genes and DNA. It is TCRdb's table, rather than the study itself, that gives the V and J calls and clone size. The sample yields about 210,000 distinct CDR3 sequences; approximately 95% were counted once. Under 0.12% of the sample goes to the ten largest clones.

The data were obtained in a study of CD8 T cells in Susac syndrome (dated by TCRdb to between 2018 and 2021). At the level of the whole study: The study used repertoire sequencing to test whether antigen drove CD8+ T cell activation and differentiation in Susac syndrome.

Peripheral blood CD8+ and CD4+ T cells from healthy donors, Susac syndrome patients and multiple sclerosis patients were profiled using high-throughput TCR beta sequencing. Healthy donors were included as age- and sex-matched controls. CD8+ TEMRA cells were enriched by FACS, while bulk CD8+ and CD4+ T cells were purified by magnetic negative isolation. Blood was drawn into EDTA tubes, processed within 24 hours, and PBMCs were isolated by density gradient centrifugation. PBMCs intended for TCR sequencing were frozen in liquid nitrogen and were later thawed in a 37 degrees C water bath. A purity of at least 90% was achieved for sorted or isolated CD4+, CD8+ and CD8+ TEMRA cells. V is pruned by 7 bases and J by 12 bases, leaving 10 bases of the junction without a gene match. Looking up the germline V gene yields CDR1 MDHEN and CDR2 SYDVKM. From its cysteine to its phenylalanine, the CDR3 spans 14 amino acids. This entry keeps only the CDR3 DNA: 42 bases, framed from base 1.

General conclusions and limits of the study: The study acknowledged that relatively few individuals were included in the TCR sequencing and HLA analysis.

Sequencing was carried out using CD4+ T cells from PBMCs. The clonotype comes from a human donor in good health. The chain employs TRBV28 and TRBJ2-1, and TRBD2 matches 12 of the central bases. CDR3 sequence: CASNGLAGYGGQFF. The sequenced DNA is TGTGCCAGCAACGGACTAGCGGGATACGGGGGGCAGTTCTTC.